These 8 T cell receptor beta chains came from one sample sequenced in a study of cytomegalovirus exposure and HLA in healthy donors. The primer mix had 60 Vbeta and 13 Jbeta primers. Assay used: immunoSEQ multiplex PCR; TCRdb lists only in-frame clones, some missing. The repertoire holds 60,000 to 75,000 clones, with around 86% as singletons. Sequenced sample: PBMCs. Source of these receptors: a female donor in good health and CMV-seronegative.

The chain has TRBV15 and TRBJ2-1, with 9 bases aligning to TRBD1. The CDR3 is 14 amino acids. The germline V gene has CDR1 LNHNV and CDR2 YYDKDF (reference sequence). The V and J ends lost 1 base and 6 bases, in that order; junction bases with no gene match: 1. CDR3 bases: TGTGCCACCAGCAGAGCGGGACAGGGCAATGAGCAGTTCTTC. Translating gives CATSRAGQGNEQFF.

J is TRBJ1-6 and V is TRBV4-3; D gene ambiguous. CDR3 size: 15 residues. Germline CDR1 reads LGHNA; CDR2 reads YSLEER. Trimming removed 0 bases at V and 5 bases at J, with 8 bases between. The CDR3 protein is CASSQDPRNNSPLHF. The CDR3 coding sequence is TGCGCCAGCAGCCAAGATCCGAGAAATAATTCACCCCTCCACTTT.

The J gene is TRBJ2-5, the V gene TRBV19, with 8 nucleotides matching TRBD2. This CDR3 has 14 amino acids. CDR1 and CDR2 from the germline V gene are LNHDA and SQIVND (reference sequence). V lost 9 bases, J lost 4 bases, and 10 bases stayed unmatched. DNA of the CDR3: TGTGCCAGCCGGACCCCGGGGGGGGGAGAGACCCAGTACTTC. This codes for CASRTPGGGETQYF.

The chain uses TRBV5-5 and TRBJ2-3; a possible D gene is TRBD1 (6 bases). The CDR3 loop spans 13 amino acids. Trimming took 4 bases from V and 7 from J, leaving 13 bases between them. CDR1 and CDR2 (germline): SGHKS, YYEKEE (reference sequence). Written as DNA, the CDR3 is TGTGCCAGCAGCCTCGTAGGGGGAAATACGCAGTATTTT. Protein sequence: CASSLVGGNTQYF.

The chain links TRBV5-6 to TRBJ2-2; TRBD2 agrees at 11 bases. V lost 4 bases to trimming and J lost 3 bases; unmatched junction nucleotides: 2. Germline CDR1 SGHDT, CDR2 YYEEEE. This CDR3 contains 15 residues. The CDR3 DNA reads TGTGCCAGCAGCGGGGGACTAGCGGACACCGGGGAGCTGTTTTTT. Amino acid sequence: CASSGGLADTGELFF.

The V gene is TRBV11-3, the J gene TRBJ2-5; TRBD2 matches 7 bases. This CDR3 comprises 16 residues. V was clipped by 1 base and J by 3 bases; unmatched bases: 8. Looked up from germline, CDR1 is SGHNT and CDR2 is YENEEA. DNA for the CDR3: TGTGCCAGCAGCTTAGGCGAAACCGGGACTAAAGAGACCCAGTACTTC. Its protein product is CASSLGETGTKETQYF.

V is TRBV6-6 and J is TRBJ2-7, with D perhaps TRBD1 (5 bases). Trimming shortened V by 6 bases and J by 3 bases, and 18 bases separated the two germline ends. Germline lookup yields CDR1 MNHNY and CDR2 SVGAGI (reference sequence). This CDR3 has 15 residues. CDR3 nucleotide sequence: TGTGCCAGCAGAAACGACAGACTCTTGAACTACGAGCAGTACTTC. Encoded protein: CASRNDRLLNYEQYF.

The chain employs TRBV29-1 and TRBJ2-2; no reliable D call. Looked up from germline, CDR1 is SQVTM and CDR2 is ANQGSEA. V was shortened by 7 bases and J by 4 bases, with 16 bases between the two germline ends. The CDR3 runs 14 residues. CDR3 DNA sequence: TGCAGCGGGCCTGTCGGGTCCGTCACCGGGGAGCTGTTTTTT. Translation gives CSGPVGSVTGELFF.